This T cell receptor (beta chain) is from a study of early T cells in non-severe SARS-CoV-2 infection. TCRdb re-analysed the 5' RACE reads in MiXCR, keeping a single row per CDR3 protein. The sample lists about 86,000 distinct CDR3 sequences, under 15% occurring once. Germline loops: CDR1 SGHRS, CDR2 YFSETQ. The CDR3 is 11 residues long. This clonotype was detected a few times. A junction end diverges from the germline sequence, so it may reflect a read error. The TCR comes from an adult who was a healthcare worker with PCR-confirmed SARS-CoV-2 infection or an uninfected control (not recorded which). The sample was whole blood. This rearrangement joins TRBV5-1 to TRBJ2-7, with 10 bases identical to TRBD1. The CDR3 region is CASSSGQGFHF. The DNA for the CDR3 is TGCGCCAGCAGCTCGGGACAGGGGTTTCACTTC.